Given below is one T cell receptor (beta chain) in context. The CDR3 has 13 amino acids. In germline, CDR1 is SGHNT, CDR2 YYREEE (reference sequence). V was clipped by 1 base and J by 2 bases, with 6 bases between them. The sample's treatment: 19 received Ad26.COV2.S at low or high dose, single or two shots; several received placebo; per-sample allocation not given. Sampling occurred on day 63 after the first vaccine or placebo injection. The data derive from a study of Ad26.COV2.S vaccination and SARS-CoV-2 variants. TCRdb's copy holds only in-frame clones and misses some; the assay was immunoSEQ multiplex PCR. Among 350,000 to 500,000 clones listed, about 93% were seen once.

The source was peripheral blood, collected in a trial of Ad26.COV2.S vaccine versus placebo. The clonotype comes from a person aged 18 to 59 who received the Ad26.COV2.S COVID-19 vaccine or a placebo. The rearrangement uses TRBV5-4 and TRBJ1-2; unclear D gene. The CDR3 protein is CASSLRENYGYTF. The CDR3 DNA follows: TGTGCCAGCAGCTTGCGAGAAAACTATGGCTACACCTTC.